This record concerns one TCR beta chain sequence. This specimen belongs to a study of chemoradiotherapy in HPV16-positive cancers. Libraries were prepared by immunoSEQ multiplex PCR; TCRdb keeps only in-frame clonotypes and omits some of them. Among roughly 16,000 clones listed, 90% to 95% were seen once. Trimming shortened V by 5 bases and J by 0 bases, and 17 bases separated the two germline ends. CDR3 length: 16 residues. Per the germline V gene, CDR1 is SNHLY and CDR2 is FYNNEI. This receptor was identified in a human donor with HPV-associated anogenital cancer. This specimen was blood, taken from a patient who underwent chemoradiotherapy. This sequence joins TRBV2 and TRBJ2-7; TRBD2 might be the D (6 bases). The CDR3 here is CASSRGLLRDSYEQYV. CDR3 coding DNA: TGTGCCAGCAGTCGGGGGTTGTTGAGGGACTCCTACGAGCAGTACGTC.